The text below deals with one T cell receptor beta chain. These data originate in a study of blood T cell repertoires in COVID-19. Background on the study: The United States, Italy and Spain were the sources of the acute and convalescent COVID-19 samples. The analysed material was cDNA or gDNA that came from T cells, B-cell-depleted T cells, or PBMCs.

As handled by the study authors: Using reference gene primer amplification, nucleated cell counts were estimated. The assay was immunoSEQ multiplex PCR, and TCRdb's table has in-frame clones only and misses some. V and J calls and clone size are copied from that table; D and trimming were computed from the DNA. The sample lists approximately 44,000 clones, roughly 80% occurring once. The V and J ends lost 9 bases and 8 bases, in that order; junction bases with no gene match: 7. CDR3 length: 12 amino acids. CDR1 is LNHDA, CDR2 SQIVND, per germline (reference sequence). The source material was peripheral blood. The chain couples TRBV19 to TRBJ1-2, with TRBD1 matching over 9 bases. The TCR originated in a woman aged 80 or older with acute or convalescent COVID-19. CDR3 in amino acids: CASSGQGRGYTF. The CDR3 coding sequence is TGTGCCAGCTCGGGACAGGGAAGAGGCTACACCTTC.